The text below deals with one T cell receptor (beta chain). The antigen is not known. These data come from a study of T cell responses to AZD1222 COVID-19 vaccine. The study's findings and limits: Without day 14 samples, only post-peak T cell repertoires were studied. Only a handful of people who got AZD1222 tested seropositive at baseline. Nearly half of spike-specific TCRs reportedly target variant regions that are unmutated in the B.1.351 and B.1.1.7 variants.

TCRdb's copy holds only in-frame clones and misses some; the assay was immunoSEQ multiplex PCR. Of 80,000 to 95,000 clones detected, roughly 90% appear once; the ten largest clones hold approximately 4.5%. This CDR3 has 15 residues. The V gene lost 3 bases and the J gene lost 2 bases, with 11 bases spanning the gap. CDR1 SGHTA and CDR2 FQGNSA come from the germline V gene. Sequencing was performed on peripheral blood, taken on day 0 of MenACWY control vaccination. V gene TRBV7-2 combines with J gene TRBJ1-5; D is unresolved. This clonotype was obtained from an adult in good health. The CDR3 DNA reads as TGTGCCAGCAGCTTCGGGGTAAAGGGCAATCAGCCCCAGCATTTT. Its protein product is CASSFGVKGNQPQHF. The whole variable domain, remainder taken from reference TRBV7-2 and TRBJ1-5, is GAGVSQSPSNKVTEKGKDVELRCDPISGHTALYWYRQSLGQGLEFLIYFQGNSAPDKSGLPSDRFSAERTGGSVSTLTIQRTQQEDSAVYLCASSFGVKGNQPQHFGDGTRLSIL.